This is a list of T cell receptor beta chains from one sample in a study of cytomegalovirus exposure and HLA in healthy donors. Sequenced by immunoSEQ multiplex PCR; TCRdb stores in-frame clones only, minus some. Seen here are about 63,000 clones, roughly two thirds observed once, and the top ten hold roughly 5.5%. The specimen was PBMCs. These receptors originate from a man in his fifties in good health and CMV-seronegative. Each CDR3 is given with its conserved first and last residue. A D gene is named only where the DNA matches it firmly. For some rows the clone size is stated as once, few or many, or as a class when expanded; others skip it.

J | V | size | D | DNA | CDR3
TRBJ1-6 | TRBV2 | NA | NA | TGTGCCAGCAGTGGTCCCGGAGGGAATTCACCCCTCCACTTT | CASSGPGGNSPLHF
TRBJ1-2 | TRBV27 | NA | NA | TGTGCCAGCAGTTTGGACCCACAGGCGGTGGGCACCTTC | CASSLDPQAVGTF
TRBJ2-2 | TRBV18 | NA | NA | TGTGCCAGCTCACTGGACTTTGGACAGAGAATCACCGGGGAGCTGTTTTTT | CASSLDFGQRITGELFF
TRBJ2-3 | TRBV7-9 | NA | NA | TGTGCCAGCAGCTTAGAAAGCAGCACAGATACGCAGTATTTT | CASSLESSTDTQYF
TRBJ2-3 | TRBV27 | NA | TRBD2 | TGTGCCAGCAGTTTAACTAGCGGGGCCACAGATACGCAGTATTTT | CASSLTSGATDTQYF
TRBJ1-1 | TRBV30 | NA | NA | TGTGCCTGGAGTTTGGGTGCAGGACTGTGGGAAGCTTTCTTT | CAWSLGAGLWEAFF
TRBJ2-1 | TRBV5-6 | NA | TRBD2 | TGTGCCAGCAGCTTGGCAGCGGGGGGCTACAATGAGCAGTTCTTC | CASSLAAGGYNEQFF
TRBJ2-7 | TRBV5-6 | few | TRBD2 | TGTGCCAGCAGCTTAAACGGGGGGGCTTTCTACGAGCAGTACTTC | CASSLNGGAFYEQYF
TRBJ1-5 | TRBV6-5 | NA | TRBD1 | TGTGCCAGCAGCTCCCCTGCACAGGGGAATCAGCCCCAGCATTTT | CASSSPAQGNQPQHF
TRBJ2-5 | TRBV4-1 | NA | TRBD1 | TGCGCCAGCAGGCAAGATGGGACAGGGAAGGCGGAGACCCAGTACTTC | CASRQDGTGKAETQYF
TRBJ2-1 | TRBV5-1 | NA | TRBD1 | TGCGCCAGCAGCTTGGCAGGCGGGACAGGGGGCTATGAGCAGTTCTTC | CASSLAGGTGGYEQFF
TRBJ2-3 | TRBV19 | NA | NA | TGTGCCAGTAGTATGGGGGGGCGGGTATTAACAGATACGCAGTATTTT | CASSMGGRVLTDTQYF
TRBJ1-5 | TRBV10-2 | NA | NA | TGCGCCAGCAGTTACAGTCTAAGCAATCAGCCCCAGCATTTT | CASSYSLSNQPQHF
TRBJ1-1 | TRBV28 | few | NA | TGTGCCAGCGGCCCAGGGGCCTTGAACACTGAAGCTTTCTTT | CASGPGALNTEAFF
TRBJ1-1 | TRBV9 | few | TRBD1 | TGTGCCAGCAGCGTAGTTACAGGGGGCTTGGCTTTCTTT | CASSVVTGGLAFF